Given below is one T cell receptor beta chain in context. Its target is not known. This sample is part of a study of T cell responses to AZD1222 COVID-19 vaccine. Study context: Doses given second, at about 4 or about 12 weeks, were pooled.

Study-wide points: The study found Spike-specific TCR breadth and depth rose after two AZD1222 doses.

CDR1 is GTSNPN and CDR2 is SVGIG in the germline V gene (reference sequence). CDR3 length: 13 residues. J gave up 5 bases and V 5 bases, and 4 bases lay outside the gene matches. Profiling relied on immunoSEQ multiplex PCR, and the TCRdb table lists in-frame clones only, not all of them. This sample yields 70,000 or so clones, of which about 91% are seen a single time; less than 20% belongs to the top ten. This chain connects TRBV30 to TRBJ2-7; 12 bases map to TRBD2. The sample here was peripheral blood, taken on day 0 of AZD1222 vaccination. The clonotype originates from an adult in good health. The CDR3 region has the DNA TGTGCCTGGGAGACTAGCGGGAGAGACGAGCAGTACTTC. Protein: CAWETSGRDEQYF.